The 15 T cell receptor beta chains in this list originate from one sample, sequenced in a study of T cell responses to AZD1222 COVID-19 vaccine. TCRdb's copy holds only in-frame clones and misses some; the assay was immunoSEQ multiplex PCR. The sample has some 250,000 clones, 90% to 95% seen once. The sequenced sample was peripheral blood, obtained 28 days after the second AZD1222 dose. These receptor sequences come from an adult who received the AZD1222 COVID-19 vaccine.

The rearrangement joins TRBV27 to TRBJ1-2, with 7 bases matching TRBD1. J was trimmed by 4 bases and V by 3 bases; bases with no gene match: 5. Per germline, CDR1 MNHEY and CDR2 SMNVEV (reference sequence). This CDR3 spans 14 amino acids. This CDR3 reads CASSLSTGLYGYTF. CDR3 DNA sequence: TGTGCCAGCAGTTTGTCGACAGGGCTCTATGGCTACACCTTC.

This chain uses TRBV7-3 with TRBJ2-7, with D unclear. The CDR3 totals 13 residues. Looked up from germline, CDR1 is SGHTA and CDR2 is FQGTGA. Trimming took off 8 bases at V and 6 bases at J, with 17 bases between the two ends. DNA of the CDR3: TGTGCCAGCTCAGCAGGCCCGAATGGCGAGCAGTACTTC. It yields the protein CASSAGPNGEQYF.

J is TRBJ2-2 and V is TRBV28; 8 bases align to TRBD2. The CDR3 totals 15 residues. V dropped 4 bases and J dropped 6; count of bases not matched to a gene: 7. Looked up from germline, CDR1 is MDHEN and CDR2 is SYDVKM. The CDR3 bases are TGTGCCAGCAGTTCCCAGCGGGAGAGGGCCGGGGAGCTGTTTTTT. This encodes CASSSQRERAGELFF.

The CDR3 nucleotides are TGTGCCAGCGTAACGGGGCCCTTGCGGGAGGATTTGTTTTTT. Residues: CASVTGPLREDLFF. The chain carries TRBV7-2 and TRBJ2-2, with TRBD2 matching over 8 bases. Germline trimming cut 8 bases from V and 15 bases from J; bases unmatched to any gene: 17. CDR1 is SGHTA, CDR2 FQGNSA, per germline. This CDR3 is built from 14 residues.

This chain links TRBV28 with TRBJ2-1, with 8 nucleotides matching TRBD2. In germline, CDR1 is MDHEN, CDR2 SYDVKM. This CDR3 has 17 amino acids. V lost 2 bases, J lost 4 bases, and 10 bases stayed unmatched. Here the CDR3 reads CASSLLSGEIGYNEQFF. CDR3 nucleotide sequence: TGTGCCAGCAGTTTACTTAGCGGGGAGATCGGGTACAATGAGCAGTTCTTC. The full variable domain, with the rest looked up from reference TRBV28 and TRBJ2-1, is DVKVTQSSRYLVKRTGEKVFLECVQDMDHENMFWYRQDPGLGLRLIYFSYDVKMKEKGDIPEGYSVSREKKERFSLILESASTNQTSMYLCASSLLSGEIGYNEQFFGPGTRLTVL.

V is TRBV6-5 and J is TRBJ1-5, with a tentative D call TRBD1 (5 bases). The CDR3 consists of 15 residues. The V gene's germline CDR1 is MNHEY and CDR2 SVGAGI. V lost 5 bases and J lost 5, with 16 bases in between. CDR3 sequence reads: CASSPSGAGDQPQHF. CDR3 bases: TGTGCCAGCAGTCCGTCCGGGGCCGGGGATCAGCCCCAGCATTTT.

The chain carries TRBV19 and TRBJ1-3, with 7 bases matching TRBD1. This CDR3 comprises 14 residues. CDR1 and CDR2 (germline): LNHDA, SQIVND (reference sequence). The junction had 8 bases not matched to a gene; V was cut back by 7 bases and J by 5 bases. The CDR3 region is CASNLGDRRNTIYF. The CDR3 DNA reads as TGTGCCAGTAATTTGGGGGACAGAAGAAACACCATATATTTT. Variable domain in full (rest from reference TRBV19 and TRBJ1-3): DGGITQSPKYLFRKEGQNVTLSCEQNLNHDAMYWYRQDPGQGLRLIYYSQIVNDFQKGDIAEGYSVSREKKESFPLTVTSAQKNPTAFYLCASNLGDRRNTIYFGEGSWLTVV.

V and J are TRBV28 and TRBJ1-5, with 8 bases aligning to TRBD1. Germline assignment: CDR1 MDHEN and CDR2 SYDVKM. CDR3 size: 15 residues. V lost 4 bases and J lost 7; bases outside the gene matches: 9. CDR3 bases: TGTGCCAGCAGTTACCCAGGGGGCCTAATACAGCCCCAGCATTTT. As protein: CASSYPGGLIQPQHF.

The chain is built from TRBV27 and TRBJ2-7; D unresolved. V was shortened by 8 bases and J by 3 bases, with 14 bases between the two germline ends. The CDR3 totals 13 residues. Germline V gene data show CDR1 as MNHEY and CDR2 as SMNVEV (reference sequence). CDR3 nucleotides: TGTGCCAGCGCCCCCCAACCCGGCTACGAGCAGTACTTC. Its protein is CASAPQPGYEQYF.

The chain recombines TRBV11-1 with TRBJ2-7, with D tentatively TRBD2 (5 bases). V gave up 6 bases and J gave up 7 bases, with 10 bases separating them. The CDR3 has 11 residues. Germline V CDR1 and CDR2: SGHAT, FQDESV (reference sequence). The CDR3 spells CASRRSGEQYF. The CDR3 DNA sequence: TGTGCCAGCAGACGCTCGGGGGAGCAGTACTTC.

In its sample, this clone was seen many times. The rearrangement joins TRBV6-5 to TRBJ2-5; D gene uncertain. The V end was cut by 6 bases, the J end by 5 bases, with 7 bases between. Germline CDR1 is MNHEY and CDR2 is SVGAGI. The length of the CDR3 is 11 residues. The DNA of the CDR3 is TGTGCCAGCAGCCTCTACGAGACCCAGTACTTC. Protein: CASSLYETQYF.

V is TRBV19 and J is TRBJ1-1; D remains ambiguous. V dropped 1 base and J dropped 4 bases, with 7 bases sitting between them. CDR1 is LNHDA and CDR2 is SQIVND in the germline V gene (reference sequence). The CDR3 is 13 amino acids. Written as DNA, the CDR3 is TGTGCCAGTAGTATAGTAGTCGGCACTGAAGCTTTCTTT. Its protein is CASSIVVGTEAFF.

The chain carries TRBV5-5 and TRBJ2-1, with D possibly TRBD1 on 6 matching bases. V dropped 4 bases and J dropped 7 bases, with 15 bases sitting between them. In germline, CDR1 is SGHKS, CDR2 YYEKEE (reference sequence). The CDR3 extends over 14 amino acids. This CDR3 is CASSLTGLRNEQFF. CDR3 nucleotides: TGTGCCAGCAGCCTGACAGGATTAAGAAATGAGCAGTTCTTC.

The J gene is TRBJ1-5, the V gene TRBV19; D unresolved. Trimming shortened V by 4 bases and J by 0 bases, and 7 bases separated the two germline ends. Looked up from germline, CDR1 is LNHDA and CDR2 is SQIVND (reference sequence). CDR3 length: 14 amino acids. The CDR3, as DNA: TGTGCCAGTAGTAGGGTTTATAGCAATCAGCCCCAGCATTTT. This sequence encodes CASSRVYSNQPQHF.

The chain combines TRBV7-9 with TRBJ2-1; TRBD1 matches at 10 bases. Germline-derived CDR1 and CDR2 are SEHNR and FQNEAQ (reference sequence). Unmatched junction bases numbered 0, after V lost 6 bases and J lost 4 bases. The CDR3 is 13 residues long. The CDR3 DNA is TGTGCCAGCAGGGGACAGGGGTACAATGAGCAGTTCTTC. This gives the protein CASRGQGYNEQFF.